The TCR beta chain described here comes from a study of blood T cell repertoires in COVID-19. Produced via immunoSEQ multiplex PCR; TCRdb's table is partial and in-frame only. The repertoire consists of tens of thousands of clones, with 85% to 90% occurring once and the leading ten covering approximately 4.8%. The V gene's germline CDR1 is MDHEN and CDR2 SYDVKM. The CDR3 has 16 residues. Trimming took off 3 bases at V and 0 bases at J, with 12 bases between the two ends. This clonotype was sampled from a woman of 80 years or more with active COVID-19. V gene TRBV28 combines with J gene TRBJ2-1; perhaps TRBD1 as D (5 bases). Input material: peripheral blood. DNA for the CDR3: TGTGCCAGCAGTTTGCAAGGGGATAGCTCCTACAATGAGCAGTTCTTC. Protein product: CASSLQGDSSYNEQFF.